These 8 T cell receptor beta chains were sequenced from one sample in a study of CD8 T cells in Susac syndrome. RNA amounts of roughly 0.45 to 1 ug underwent reverse transcription with random hexamers. TCRdb passed the immunoSEQ multiplex PCR reads through MiXCR, listing each CDR3 protein once. Of nearly 110,000 distinct CDR3 sequences in the sample, roughly 94% were seen once. Specimen: CD8+ T cells from PBMCs. The receptors were sampled from a human donor with Susac syndrome.

J is TRBJ2-2 and V is TRBV5-1; 7 bases align to TRBD1. V lost 4 bases and J lost 7; bases outside the gene matches: 10. The CDR3 is 15 residues long. The V gene's germline CDR1 is SGHRS and CDR2 YFSETQ. The DNA of the CDR3 is TGCGCCAGCAGCCTCAAGGGGGCACAAGGCGGGGAGCTGTTTTTT. This gives the protein CASSLKGAQGGELFF.

V usage is TRBV3-1 and J usage is TRBJ2-5; D is perhaps TRBD2 (5 bases). Trimming shortened V by 8 bases and J by 2 bases, and 21 bases separated the two germline ends. The CDR3 extends over 16 amino acids. Germline V gene lookup returns CDR1 LGHDT and CDR2 YNNKEL (reference sequence). The DNA of the CDR3 is TGTGCCAGCTCCTATTCCCGGGGTAGCTCTCAAGAGACCCAGTACTTC. Translating gives CASSYSRGSSQETQYF.

This chain links TRBV20-1 with TRBJ1-2, with 11 nucleotides matching TRBD1. The trim removed 6 bases at V and 7 bases at J, leaving 7 bases unmatched. The germline CDR1 and CDR2 sequences are DFQATT and SNEGSKA (reference sequence). This CDR3 region has 13 residues. The chain's CDR3 is CSAATDRGPGYTF. CDR3 nucleotide sequence: TGCAGTGCCGCTACGGACAGGGGGCCTGGCTACACCTTC.

The chain combines TRBV12-3 or TRBV12-4 with TRBJ2-5; perhaps TRBD2 as D (6 bases). The CDR3 consists of 15 residues. V was clipped by 3 bases and J by 2 bases, with 13 bases between them. CDR3: CASSLIRGAQETQYF. CDR3 nucleotides: TGTGCCAGCAGTTTGATACGCGGGGCGCAAGAGACCCAGTACTTC.

The gene calls are TRBV7-9 and TRBJ2-1; 12 nucleotides match TRBD2. The CDR3 contains 15 residues. V lost 5 bases, J lost 4 bases, and 3 bases stayed unmatched. CDR1 is SEHNR and CDR2 is FQNEAQ in the germline V gene (reference sequence). The CDR3 spells CASSRTSGAYNEQFF. Written as DNA, the CDR3 is TGTGCCAGCAGCCGGACTAGCGGGGCGTACAATGAGCAGTTCTTC.

The rearrangement joins TRBV20-1 to TRBJ2-7; the match to TRBD1 covers 8 bases. CDR3 size: 12 residues. The ends lost 6 bases at V and 4 bases at J; junction bases unmatched: 5. CDR1 DFQATT and CDR2 SNEGSKA come from the germline V gene (reference sequence). The CDR3 spells CSANTGGYEQYF. The CDR3 DNA reads as TGCAGTGCCAACACAGGGGGGTACGAGCAGTACTTC.

This rearrangement joins TRBV9 to TRBJ2-2; no reliable D call. Trimming took 0 bases from V and 0 from J, leaving 12 bases between them. The V gene's germline CDR1 is SGDLS and CDR2 YYNGEE. This CDR3 comprises 17 residues. The DNA of the CDR3 is TGTGCCAGCAGCGTAGCCTCCAGATTCCCGAACACCGGGGAGCTGTTTTTT. Amino acid sequence: CASSVASRFPNTGELFF.

The genes are TRBV20-1 and TRBJ2-6; 13 nucleotides match TRBD2. The CDR3 consists of 17 residues. The junction had 8 bases not matched to a gene; V was cut back by 4 bases and J by 5 bases. Germline V gene lookup returns CDR1 DFQATT and CDR2 SNEGSKA (reference sequence). CDR3 amino acids: CSAISLAGGPRANVLTF. In DNA, the CDR3 is TGCAGTGCTATCTCACTAGCGGGGGGGCCGCGGGCCAACGTCCTGACTTTC.